This T cell receptor (beta chain) comes out of a study of T cell responses to AZD1222 COVID-19 vaccine. Overall study results and limits: Spike-specific TCR breadth and depth grew following two AZD1222 doses. Clonal diversity was possibly underestimated; the donors were predominantly white British and more often female.

The germline gives CDR1 SQVTM, CDR2 ANQGSEA. CDR3 size: 14 residues. Trimming removed 5 bases from V and 4 bases from J; junction bases left unmatched: 8. Data came from immunoSEQ multiplex PCR; TCRdb stores just in-frame clones and leaves some out. This table has over 110,000 clones, roughly nine tenths appearing once. In regard to this clone: Its antigen is not identified.

The sequence was obtained from an adult who received the AZD1222 COVID-19 vaccine. V gene TRBV29-1 combines with J gene TRBJ1-2, with TRBD1 identical over 9 bases. The sample consisted of peripheral blood, taken 28 days after the second AZD1222 dose. The CDR3 spells CSVIRQGGLYGYTF. CDR3 nucleotides: TGCAGCGTTATTAGACAGGGGGGACTCTATGGCTACACCTTC.